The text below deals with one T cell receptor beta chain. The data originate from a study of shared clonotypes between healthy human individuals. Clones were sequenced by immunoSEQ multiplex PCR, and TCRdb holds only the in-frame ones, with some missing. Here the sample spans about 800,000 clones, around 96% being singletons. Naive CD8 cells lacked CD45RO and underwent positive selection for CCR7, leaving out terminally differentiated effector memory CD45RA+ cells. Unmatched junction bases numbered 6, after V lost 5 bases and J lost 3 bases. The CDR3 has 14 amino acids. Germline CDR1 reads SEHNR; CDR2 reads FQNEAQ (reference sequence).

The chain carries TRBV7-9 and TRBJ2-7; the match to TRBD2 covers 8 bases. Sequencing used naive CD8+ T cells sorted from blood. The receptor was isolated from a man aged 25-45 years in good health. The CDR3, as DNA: TGTGCCAGCAGCCTCGGGGGGGCACACTACGAGCAGTACTTC. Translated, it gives CASSLGGAHYEQYF.